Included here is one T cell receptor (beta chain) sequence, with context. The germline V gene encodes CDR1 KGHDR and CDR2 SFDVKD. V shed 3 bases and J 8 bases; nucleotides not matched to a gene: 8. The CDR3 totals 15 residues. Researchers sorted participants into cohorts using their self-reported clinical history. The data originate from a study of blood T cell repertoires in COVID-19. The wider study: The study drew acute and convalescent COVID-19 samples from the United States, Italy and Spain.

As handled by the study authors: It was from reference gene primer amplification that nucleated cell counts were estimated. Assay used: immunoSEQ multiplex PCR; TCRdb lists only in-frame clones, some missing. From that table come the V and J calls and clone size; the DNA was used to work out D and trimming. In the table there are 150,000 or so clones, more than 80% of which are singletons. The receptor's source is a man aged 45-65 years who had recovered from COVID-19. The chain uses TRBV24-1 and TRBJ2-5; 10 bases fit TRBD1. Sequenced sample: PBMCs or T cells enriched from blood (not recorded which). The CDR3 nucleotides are TGTGCCACCAGTGATCCTGGGACAGGGGATTTTACCCAGTACTTC. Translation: CATSDPGTGDFTQYF.